This T cell receptor (beta chain) was captured in a study of blood T cells in healthy people across ages. At the level of the study: Template switching picked up about one barcoded beta molecule for each two T cells.

General observations from the study: Diversity was higher, and naive CD4+ cells more numerous, in long-lived donors than in aged donors.

V lost 3 bases, J lost 4 bases, and 12 bases lay in between. This CDR3 has 14 amino acids. The second PCR ran roughly 7 to 11 cycles with a sample-barcoded 5' primer and J-beta primers. All samples gave at least 3 million CDR3-containing paired-end reads. MiXCR, run by TCRdb on the 5' RACE reads, gives a single entry per CDR3 protein. Here the sample spans 1.2 million to 1.5 million distinct CDR3 sequences, approximately 59% being singletons. As concerns this clonotype: Its antigen is unknown.

Donors ranged from roughly 6 to 90 years old and were healthy Caucasians in Russia. The receptor's source is a man aged 18 to 30 in good health. The rearrangement uses TRBV12-3 or TRBV12-4 and TRBJ1-1; D is perhaps TRBD1 (6 bases). The sample was blood. The CDR3 protein is CASSFHREGTEAFF. The CDR3 bases are TGTGCCAGCAGTTTTCACAGGGAGGGCACTGAAGCTTTCTTT.